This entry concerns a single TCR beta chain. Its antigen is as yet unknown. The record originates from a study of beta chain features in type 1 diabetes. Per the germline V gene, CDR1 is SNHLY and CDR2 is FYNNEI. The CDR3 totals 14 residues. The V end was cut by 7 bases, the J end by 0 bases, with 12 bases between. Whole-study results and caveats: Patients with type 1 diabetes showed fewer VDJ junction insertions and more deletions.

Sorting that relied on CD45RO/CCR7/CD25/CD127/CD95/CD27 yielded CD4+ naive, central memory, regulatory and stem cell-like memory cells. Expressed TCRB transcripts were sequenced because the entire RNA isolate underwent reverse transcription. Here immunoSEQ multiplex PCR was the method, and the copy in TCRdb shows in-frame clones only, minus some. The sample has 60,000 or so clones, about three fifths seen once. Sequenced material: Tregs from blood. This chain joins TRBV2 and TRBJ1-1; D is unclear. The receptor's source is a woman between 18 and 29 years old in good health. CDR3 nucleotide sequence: TGTGCCAGCACCTCCGGGGAGATGAACACTGAAGCTTTCTTT. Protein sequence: CASTSGEMNTEAFF.